This entry lists 23 T cell receptor beta chains sequenced from one sample in a study of cytomegalovirus exposure and HLA in healthy donors. The PCR contained 60 Vbeta and 13 Jbeta primers. Profiling relied on immunoSEQ multiplex PCR, and the TCRdb table lists in-frame clones only, not all of them. The table has approximately 100,000 clones, about 70% seen once. Material: PBMCs. These receptors all come from a human donor in good health.

The V call is TRBV7-6, the J call TRBJ2-2, with 8 bases identical to TRBD1. Trimming cost V 1 base and J 0 bases; bases outside gene matches: 1. Per the germline V gene, CDR1 is SGHVS and CDR2 is FNYEAQ. The CDR3 covers 16 residues. This CDR3 reads CASSLGQGPNTGELFF. In DNA, the CDR3 is TGTGCCAGCAGCTTAGGACAGGGGCCGAACACCGGGGAGCTGTTTTTT.

The rearrangement joins TRBV27 to TRBJ2-5; D may be TRBD1 (5 bases). This CDR3 contains 13 residues. CDR1 MNHEY and CDR2 SMNVEV come from the germline V gene (reference sequence). V lost 4 bases, J lost 3 bases, and 9 bases lay in between. The CDR3 DNA sequence: TGTGCCAGCAGTTCCGACAGCGAAGAGACCCAGTACTTC. Protein: CASSSDSEETQYF.

The V call is TRBV28, the J call TRBJ1-6, with 9 bases aligning to TRBD1. Germline V gene data show CDR1 as MDHEN and CDR2 as SYDVKM. V dropped 5 bases and J dropped 0; count of bases not matched to a gene: 5. CDR3 length: 17 residues. The DNA of the CDR3 is TGTGCCAGCAGTCGTGGACAGGGGAGCTCCTATAATTCACCCCTCCACTTT. Amino acids: CASSRGQGSSYNSPLHF.

The chain has TRBV18 and TRBJ1-5; 7 positions match TRBD1. This CDR3 is built from 14 residues. Germline assignment: CDR1 KGHSH and CDR2 LQKENI. Unmatched junction bases numbered 5, after V lost 3 bases and J lost 6 bases. Here the CDR3 reads CASSPQTGSQPQHF. The CDR3 DNA follows: TGTGCCAGCTCACCCCAGACAGGGAGTCAGCCCCAGCATTTT. The complete variable domain, with remaining parts taken from reference TRBV18 and TRBJ1-5, reads NAGVMQNPRHLVRRRGQEARLRCSPMKGHSHVYWYRQLPEEGLKFMVYLQKENIIDESGMPKERFSAEFPKEGPSILRIQQVVRGDSAAYFCASSPQTGSQPQHFGDGTRLSIL.

The rearrangement uses TRBV18 and TRBJ2-7; D is perhaps TRBD1 (6 bases). Germline V lookup: CDR1 KGHSH, CDR2 LQKENI. The V end was cut by 3 bases, the J end by 5 bases, with 14 bases between. This CDR3 has 14 amino acids. The chain's CDR3 is CASSPGGGGNEQYF. CDR3 coding DNA: TGTGCCAGCTCACCGGGTGGGGGCGGAAACGAGCAGTACTTC.

The rearrangement links TRBV4-3 to TRBJ1-2; D may be TRBD1 (5 bases). There are 15 residues in the CDR3. V lost 1 base and J 3 bases, leaving 12 bases between the germline ends. CDR1 and CDR2 from the germline V gene are LGHNA and YSLEER. CDR3 nucleotide sequence: TGCGCCAGCAGCCAAGTCACCCAGGGCTACTATGGCTACACCTTC. This codes for CASSQVTQGYYGYTF.

A single count supports this clone. J is TRBJ2-2 and V is TRBV5-6; 9 bases fit TRBD2. CDR1 and CDR2 from the germline V gene are SGHDT and YYEEEE. The CDR3 loop spans 16 amino acids. The J segment lost 5 bases and the V segment lost 3 bases, leaving 8 bases of the junction unmatched. The CDR3 sequence: CASSWTAGGWTGELFF. The CDR3 region has the DNA TGTGCCAGCAGCTGGACAGCGGGGGGTTGGACCGGGGAGCTGTTTTTT.

The J gene is TRBJ2-7, the V gene TRBV5-1; a weak D match, TRBD1 (6 bases). CDR1 and CDR2 (germline): SGHRS, YFSETQ. V was pared by 1 base and J by 0 bases, with 11 bases between. CDR3 length: 15 amino acids. CDR3 residues: CASSLKATGSYEQYF. CDR3 bases: TGCGCCAGCAGCTTGAAAGCGACAGGCTCCTACGAGCAGTACTTC.

This chain links TRBV7-9 with TRBJ1-1, with 7 positions matching TRBD1. Per the germline V gene, CDR1 is SEHNR and CDR2 is FQNEAQ (reference sequence). The junction had 9 bases not matched to a gene; V was cut back by 4 bases and J by 1 base. The CDR3 is 16 amino acids. The CDR3 coding sequence is TGTGCCAGCAGCTCGATTAGGGGGCCATCGAACACTGAAGCTTTCTTT. Protein: CASSSIRGPSNTEAFF.

V gene TRBV5-4 combines with J gene TRBJ1-1, with D unclear. The CDR3 covers 15 residues. In germline, CDR1 is SGHNT, CDR2 YYREEE (reference sequence). The V end lost 0 bases, the J end lost 2 bases, and 11 bases lay between the germline ends. In nucleotides, the CDR3 is TGTGCCAGCAGCTTGGAGGTGGGCTCTAACACTGAAGCTTTCTTT. Translation gives CASSLEVGSNTEAFF.

CDR3 coding DNA: TGTGCCAGCATAAAGGGACAGGTCACTGAAGCTTTCTTT. Its translation is CASIKGQVTEAFF. The J gene is TRBJ1-1, the V gene TRBV6-5; 8 bases are shared with TRBD1. V lost 7 bases and J lost 4; bases outside the gene matches: 5. The CDR3 has 13 amino acids. Germline V lookup: CDR1 MNHEY, CDR2 SVGAGI.

Here the CDR3 reads CASSEMVSGGHQFF. In DNA, the CDR3 is TGTGCCAGCAGTGAAATGGTTAGCGGGGGGCACCAGTTCTTC. J is TRBJ2-1 and V is TRBV6-1; 10 nucleotides agree with TRBD2. The CDR3 is 14 residues long. The V and J ends lost 2 bases and 13 bases, in that order; junction bases with no gene match: 8. Germline V gene sequence: CDR1 MNHNS, CDR2 SASEGT.

The sample holds a few counts of this clone. The chain is built from TRBV5-1 and TRBJ2-1, with 7 bases matching TRBD2. The germline V gene encodes CDR1 SGHRS and CDR2 YFSETQ. CDR3 size: 14 residues. The V segment lost 1 base and the J segment 4 bases; nucleotides outside the gene matches: 2. The CDR3 protein is CASSLSGEYNEQFF. CDR3 DNA: TGCGCCAGCAGCTTGAGCGGGGAATACAATGAGCAGTTCTTC.

The gene calls are TRBV6-5 and TRBJ2-2; 10 nucleotides align to TRBD1. The CDR3 has 15 amino acids. From germline, CDR1 is MNHEY and CDR2 SVGAGI. J gave up 6 bases and V 5 bases, and 6 bases lay outside the gene matches. The CDR3, as DNA: TGTGCCAGCAGTAGCCGACAGGGGGCCTCCGGGGAGCTGTTTTTT. Amino acid sequence: CASSSRQGASGELFF.

The table lists this clone with a few counts. The rearrangement uses TRBV18 and TRBJ2-2; 9 bases line up with TRBD1. The J segment lost 1 base and the V segment lost 4 bases, leaving 4 bases of the junction unmatched. The V gene's germline CDR1 is KGHSH and CDR2 LQKENI. The length of the CDR3 is 16 residues. For the CDR3, the DNA is TGTGCCAGCTCACTGGGGACAGGGAAGAACACCGGGGAGCTGTTTTTT. This translates into CASSLGTGKNTGELFF.

This clone was detected a few times. The rearrangement links TRBV6-5 to TRBJ2-7; 7 bases align to TRBD1. The CDR3 runs 14 residues. V shed 6 bases and J 6 bases; nucleotides not matched to a gene: 11. Germline loops: CDR1 MNHEY, CDR2 SVGAGI. CDR3 sequence (DNA): TGTGCCAGCAGCCTCGAGACAGGGAGTGTCGAGCAGTACTTC. It codes for CASSLETGSVEQYF.

The chain links TRBV6-6 to TRBJ2-5; 9 bases agree with TRBD1. V lost 6 bases, J lost 1 base, and 9 bases stayed unmatched. CDR3 length: 16 amino acids. The germline V gene encodes CDR1 MNHNY and CDR2 SVGAGI (reference sequence). CDR3 sequence (DNA): TGTGCCAGCAGCCTTATTAACAGGGGGCCCCAAGAGACCCAGTACTTC. This translates into CASSLINRGPQETQYF.

The chain carries TRBV27 and TRBJ2-2, with 8 bases identical to TRBD2. After removal of 4 bases from V and 0 bases from J, the junction contained 10 bases not matched to a gene. This CDR3 comprises 18 residues. Germline CDR1 reads MNHEY; CDR2 reads SMNVEV (reference sequence). The CDR3 loop reads CASSSRTSWPTNTGELFF. In DNA, the CDR3 is TGTGCCAGCAGTTCAAGGACTAGCTGGCCTACGAACACCGGGGAGCTGTTTTTT.

The V and J genes are TRBV2 and TRBJ2-1; 7 nucleotides line up with TRBD2. CDR1 is SNHLY and CDR2 is FYNNEI in the germline V gene. The J segment lost 6 bases and the V segment lost 3 bases, leaving 5 bases of the junction unmatched. The CDR3 contains 14 residues. The CDR3 nucleotides are TGTGCCAGCAGTGATCGTGGGGGGGGCAATGAGCAGTTCTTC. It yields the protein CASSDRGGGNEQFF.

CDR3 coding DNA: TGTGCCAGCAGTTTAAGGATCCTGTCGTCCCGACACACAGATACGCAGTATTTT. It encodes CASSLRILSSRHTDTQYF. The chain carries TRBV28 and TRBJ2-3, with D unclear. Germline CDR1 is MDHEN and CDR2 is SYDVKM. This CDR3 spans 18 amino acids. The V end lost 2 bases, the J end lost 2 bases, and 20 bases lay between the germline ends.

V gene TRBV6-6 combines with J gene TRBJ2-1, with TRBD2 identical over 14 bases. Per germline, CDR1 MNHNY and CDR2 SVGAGI (reference sequence). CDR3 length: 14 residues. V was clipped by 7 bases and J by 8 bases; unmatched bases: 4. CDR3 residues: CASTGTSGGYEQFF. Here the CDR3 DNA reads TGTGCCAGCACCGGGACTAGCGGGGGTTATGAGCAGTTCTTC.

The chain couples TRBV6-5 to TRBJ2-5; 7 nucleotides line up with TRBD1. The J call may be faulty, since TRBJ2-7 better matches the DNA end. This CDR3 has 12 amino acids. Germline CDR1 and CDR2: MNHEY and SVGAGI. CDR3 amino acids: CASGTVGYEQYF. CDR3 coding DNA: TGTGCCAGTGGGACAGTGGGCTACGAGCAGTACTTC.

V is TRBV19 and J is TRBJ1-2; TRBD1 matches 7 bases. J was trimmed by 4 bases and V by 5 bases; bases with no gene match: 7. CDR1 is LNHDA and CDR2 is SQIVND in the germline V gene (reference sequence). The CDR3 runs to 14 residues. For the CDR3, the DNA is TGTGCCAGTAGTGGACAGGCAATCGTCTATGGCTACACCTTC. It specifies CASSGQAIVYGYTF.